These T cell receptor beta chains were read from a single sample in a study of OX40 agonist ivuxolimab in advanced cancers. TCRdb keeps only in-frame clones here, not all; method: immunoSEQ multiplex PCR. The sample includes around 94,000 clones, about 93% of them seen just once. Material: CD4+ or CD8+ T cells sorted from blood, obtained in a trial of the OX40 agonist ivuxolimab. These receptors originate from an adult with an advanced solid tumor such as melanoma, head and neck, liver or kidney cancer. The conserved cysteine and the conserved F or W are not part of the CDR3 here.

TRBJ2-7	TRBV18	ASSRETAYEQY
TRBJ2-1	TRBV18	ASSPNGGDEQF
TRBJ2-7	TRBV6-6	ASSYSGRGSYEQY
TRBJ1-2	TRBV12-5	ASGRGQPNYGYT
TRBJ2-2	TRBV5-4	ASSPWGLAGGNTGELF
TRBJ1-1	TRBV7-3	ASSADRGPLKNTEAF
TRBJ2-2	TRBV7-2	ASSFRSGRANTGELF
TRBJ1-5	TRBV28	ASRLISNQPQH
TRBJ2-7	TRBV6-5	ASSPGWTGKYEQY
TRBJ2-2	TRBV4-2	ASSQAGLGGGGELF
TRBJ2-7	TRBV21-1	ASEDGLRRSGTYEQY
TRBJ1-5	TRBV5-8	ASSLVPGGSNQPQH
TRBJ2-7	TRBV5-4	ASSFNPGSYEQY
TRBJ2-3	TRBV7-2	ASSLGLAGGGDTQY
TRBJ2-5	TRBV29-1	SVERGQETQY
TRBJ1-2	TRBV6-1	ASSEAQGIGYT
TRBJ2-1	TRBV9	ASNPGLALNEQF
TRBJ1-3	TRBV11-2	ASSVSEGSGNTIY
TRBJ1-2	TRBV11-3	ASSSPGRGRSGYT
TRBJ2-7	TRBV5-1	ASSTGQGTYEQY
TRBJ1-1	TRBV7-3	ASRPSFNTEAF
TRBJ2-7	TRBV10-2	ASSETREQY
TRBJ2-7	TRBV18	ASSHTGGNTYEQY
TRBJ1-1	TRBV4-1	ASSQAGRLHEAF
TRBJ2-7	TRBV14	ASSQAVGGKAEQY
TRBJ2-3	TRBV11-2	ASRTEGTDTQY
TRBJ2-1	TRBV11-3	ASSLEGGRVGEQF
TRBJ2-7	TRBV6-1	ASRAGGGSYEQY
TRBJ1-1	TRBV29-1	SVLPLIREGNTEAF
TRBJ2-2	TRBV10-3	AISGIAGPNTGELF
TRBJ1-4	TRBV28	ASSLEGMINEKLF
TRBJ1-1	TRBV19	ASSTSIRQTEAF
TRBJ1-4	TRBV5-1	ASSLEGYQAEKLF
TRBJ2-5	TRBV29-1	SAKQGEGTQY
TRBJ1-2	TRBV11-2	ASSLNPYGYT
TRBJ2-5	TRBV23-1	ASSQSRRHHQETQY
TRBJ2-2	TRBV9	ASSQGTAGELF
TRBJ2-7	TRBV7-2	ASSTGLAGNYEQY
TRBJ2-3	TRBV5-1	ASSLGLAGTTDTQY
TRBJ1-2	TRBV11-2	ASRDRGSANYGYT
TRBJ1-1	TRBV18	ASSPSTALNTEAF
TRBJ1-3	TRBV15	ATSRPGQGPSGNTIY
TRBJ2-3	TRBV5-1	ASSPGTSGRVGADTQY
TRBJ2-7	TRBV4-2	ASSQDSRGVGEQY
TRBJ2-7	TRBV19	ASSVGTGQGPYEQY
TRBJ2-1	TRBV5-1	ASSPLTSGAYNEQF
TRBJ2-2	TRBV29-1	SVLTRGEAGELF
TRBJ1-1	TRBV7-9	ASSSPLFGPEAF
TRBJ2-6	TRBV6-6	ASRWGAGANVLT
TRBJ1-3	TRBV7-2	ASSLQVSSGNTIY
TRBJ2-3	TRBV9	ASSVGVGGDTQY
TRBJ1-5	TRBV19	ASSILRGDQPQH
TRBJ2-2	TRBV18	ASSPRQGYSNTGELF
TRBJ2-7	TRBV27	ATVGGLFPYEQY
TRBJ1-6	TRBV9	ASSVAPGRSYNSPLH
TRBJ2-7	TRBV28	ASYWTGGYEQY
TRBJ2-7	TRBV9	ASSRAGRGSYEQY